A single sample gave rise to the 6 T cell receptor beta chains below, sequenced in a study of cytomegalovirus exposure and HLA in healthy donors. 13 Jbeta primers and 60 Vbeta primers were used for the PCR. Libraries were prepared by immunoSEQ multiplex PCR; TCRdb keeps only in-frame clonotypes and omits some of them. The sample consists of over 150,000 clones, around 85% of them appearing once. The sequenced material came from PBMCs. The receptors derive from a boy between 2 and 15 years old in good health and CMV-seronegative.

This clone has just a few counts. V usage is TRBV28 and J usage is TRBJ1-5; D may be TRBD1 (5 bases). This CDR3 comprises 16 residues. Per the germline V gene, CDR1 is MDHEN and CDR2 is SYDVKM. The ends were cut back, 3 bases at V and 0 bases at J, with 12 bases in the middle. CDR3 sequence: CASSFHRPNSNQPQHF. The DNA of the CDR3 is TGTGCCAGCAGTTTCCACAGGCCTAATAGCAATCAGCCCCAGCATTTT.

The chain links TRBV10-3 to TRBJ2-5, with D perhaps TRBD2 (5 bases). Per germline, CDR1 ENHRY and CDR2 SYGVKD. The CDR3 is 13 residues long. Trimming stripped 5 bases from V and 4 bases from J, with 11 bases between. The CDR3 is CAISQPGSETQYF. The DNA of the CDR3 is TGTGCCATCAGTCAACCGGGATCAGAGACCCAGTACTTC.

Comments on this clone: At one of its ends the junction is not consistent with the germline gene, which may arise from a read error. The chain carries TRBV7-9 and TRBJ1-5; possibly TRBD1 for D (5 bases). The CDR3 has 15 residues. CDR1 SEHNR and CDR2 FQNEAQ come from the germline V gene (reference sequence). CDR3 amino acids: CSSSAPGPGHQPQHF. Written as DNA, the CDR3 is TGTTCCAGCAGCGCCCCGGGTCCAGGGCATCAGCCCCAGCATTTT.

The gene calls are TRBV18 and TRBJ1-5, with D hard to call. The V and J ends lost 3 bases and 5 bases respectively, with 8 bases between them. The germline gives CDR1 KGHSH, CDR2 LQKENI. CDR3 length: 13 amino acids. CDR3 nucleotides: TGTGCCAGCTCACCCGGGAGGGATCAGCCCCAGCATTTT. As protein: CASSPGRDQPQHF.

The CDR3 nucleotides read TGTGCCAGTAGTATCGCGGTCACACAGGGAGAAAAACTGTTTTTT. Its protein product is CASSIAVTQGEKLFF. This rearrangement joins TRBV19 to TRBJ1-4; the D gene is possibly TRBD1 (6 bases). The CDR3 covers 15 residues. Trimming took off 3 bases at V and 8 bases at J, with 16 bases between the two ends. Per germline, CDR1 LNHDA and CDR2 SQIVND (reference sequence).

V usage is TRBV7-8 and J usage is TRBJ1-1, with TRBD1 matching over 8 bases. CDR1 and CDR2 from the germline V gene are SGHVS and FQNEAQ. J lost 2 bases, V lost 2 bases, and 7 bases had no gene match. This CDR3 spans 16 amino acids. The CDR3 here is CASSLWPTGDNTEAFF. The CDR3 DNA follows: TGTGCCAGCAGCTTATGGCCGACAGGGGATAACACTGAAGCTTTCTTT.